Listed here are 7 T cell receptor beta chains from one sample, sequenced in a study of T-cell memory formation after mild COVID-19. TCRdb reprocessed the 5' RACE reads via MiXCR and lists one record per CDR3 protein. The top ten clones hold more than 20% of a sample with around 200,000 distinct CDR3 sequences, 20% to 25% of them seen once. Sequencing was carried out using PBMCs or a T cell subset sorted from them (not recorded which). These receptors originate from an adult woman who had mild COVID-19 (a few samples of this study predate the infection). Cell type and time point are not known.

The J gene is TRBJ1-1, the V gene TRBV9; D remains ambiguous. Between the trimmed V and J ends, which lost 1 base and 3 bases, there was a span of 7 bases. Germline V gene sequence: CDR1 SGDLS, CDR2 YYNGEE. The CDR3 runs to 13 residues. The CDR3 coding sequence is TGTGCCAGCAGCGTAACTGGCCACACTGAAGCTTTCTTT. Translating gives CASSVTGHTEAFF.

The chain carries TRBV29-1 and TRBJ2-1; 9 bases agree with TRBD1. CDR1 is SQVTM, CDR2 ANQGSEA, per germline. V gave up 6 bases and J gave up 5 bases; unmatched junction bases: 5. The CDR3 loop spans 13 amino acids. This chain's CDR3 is CSVMTGGNNEQFF. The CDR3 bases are TGCAGCGTGATGACAGGGGGAAACAATGAGCAGTTCTTC.

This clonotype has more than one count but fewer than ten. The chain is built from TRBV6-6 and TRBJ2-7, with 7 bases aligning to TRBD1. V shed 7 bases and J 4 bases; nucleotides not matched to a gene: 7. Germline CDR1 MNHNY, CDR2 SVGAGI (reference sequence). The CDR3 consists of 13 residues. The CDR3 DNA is TGTGCCAGCACCGACTTGACAGGGTACGAGCAGTACTTC. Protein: CASTDLTGYEQYF.

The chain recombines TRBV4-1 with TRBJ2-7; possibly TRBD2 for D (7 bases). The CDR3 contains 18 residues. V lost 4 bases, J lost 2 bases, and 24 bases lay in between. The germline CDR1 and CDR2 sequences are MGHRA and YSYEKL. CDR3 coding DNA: TGCGCCAGCAGCCCCACCGCTATCCTTGCGGGGGCAACCTACGAGCAGTACTTC. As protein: CASSPTAILAGATYEQYF.

The CDR3 sequence: CSARERTGDAEAFF. DNA for the CDR3: TGCAGTGCTAGAGAACGGACAGGGGACGCTGAAGCTTTCTTT. The chain employs TRBV20-1 and TRBJ1-1; 9 nucleotides agree with TRBD1. Germline values: CDR1 DFQATT, CDR2 SNEGSKA (reference sequence). V lost 0 bases and J lost 6; bases outside the gene matches: 5. The CDR3 covers 14 residues.

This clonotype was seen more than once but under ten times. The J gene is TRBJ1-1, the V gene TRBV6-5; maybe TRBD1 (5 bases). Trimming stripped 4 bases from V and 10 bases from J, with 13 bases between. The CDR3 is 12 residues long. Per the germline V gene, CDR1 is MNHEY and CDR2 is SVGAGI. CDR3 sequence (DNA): TGTGCCAGCAGTTCCTACGGGACGATAGCTTTCTTT. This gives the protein CASSSYGTIAFF.

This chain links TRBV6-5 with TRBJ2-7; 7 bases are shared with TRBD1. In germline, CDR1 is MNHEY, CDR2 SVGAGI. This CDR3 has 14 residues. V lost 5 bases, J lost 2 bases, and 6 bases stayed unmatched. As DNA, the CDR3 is TGTGCCAGCAGTGGGATGGGACAGCCCTACGAGCAGTACTTC. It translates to CASSGMGQPYEQYF.